What follows are 8 T cell receptor beta chains derived from one specimen sequenced in a study of CD8 T cells in ankylosing spondylitis. Each CDR3 protein is one row after TCRdb ran MiXCR on the 5' RACE reads. The table lists around 330,000 distinct CDR3 sequences, 11% of them singletons. Sequencing used blood, either unsorted or a sorted T cell fraction (not recorded which). The receptors were gathered from a female donor with ankylosing spondylitis or in good health (not recorded which).

This clonotype has more than one count but fewer than ten. This sequence joins TRBV7-2 and TRBJ1-5; no clear D. The V end was cut by 3 bases, the J end by 5 bases, with 5 bases between. The CDR3 totals 12 residues. Germline V gene lookup returns CDR1 SGHTA and CDR2 FQGNSA. CDR3 protein: CASSLDYQPQHF. CDR3 bases: TGTGCCAGCAGCTTGGATTATCAGCCCCAGCATTTT.

This chain links TRBV20-1 with TRBJ2-5, with 7 bases lining up with TRBD2. The CDR3 covers 16 residues. CDR1 is DFQATT, CDR2 SNEGSKA, per germline (reference sequence). Losses at the gene ends were 5 bases for V and 1 base for J; bases not matched to a gene: 13. The DNA for the CDR3 is TGCAGTGCTGGGGCCCTATCAGCGGGGCGCCAAGAGACCCAGTACTTC. This codes for CSAGALSAGRQETQYF.

The rearrangement links TRBV5-1 to TRBJ2-7; 12 nucleotides line up with TRBD2. After removal of 4 bases from V and 2 bases from J, the junction contained 4 bases not matched to a gene. CDR3 length equals 15 residues. CDR1 and CDR2 (germline): SGHRS, YFSETQ. CDR3 amino acids: CASSGGTSGPYEQYF. CDR3 in DNA: TGCGCCAGCAGCGGAGGGACTAGCGGGCCCTACGAGCAGTACTTC.

This clonotype was counted ten times or more. The chain has TRBV10-3 and TRBJ1-6; TRBD1 matches 10 bases. The CDR3 runs 16 residues. Germline V lookup: CDR1 ENHRY, CDR2 SYGVKD. Trimming cost V 4 bases and J 5 bases; bases outside gene matches: 5. CDR3 nucleotides: TGTGCCATCAGTGGTTGGACAGGGGGGAATAATTCACCCCTCCACTTT. It yields the protein CAISGWTGGNNSPLHF.

This clonotype has more than one count but fewer than ten. Relative to the germline gene, one junction end is altered; a read error may explain this. The gene calls are TRBV29-1 and TRBJ2-7, with no clear D. The CDR3 consists of 9 residues. CDR1 SQVTM and CDR2 ANQGSEA come from the germline V gene. CDR3 region: CSVEEGKIF. CDR3 nucleotide sequence: TGCAGCGTTGAAGAGGGGAAGATCTTC.

Ten or more counts support this clonotype. The chain carries TRBV20-1 and TRBJ2-2; D unclear. The CDR3 length is 13 residues. Trimming cost V 1 base and J 6 bases, with 9 bases left between them. Germline lookup yields CDR1 DFQATT and CDR2 SNEGSKA (reference sequence). CDR3 protein: CSARVQQAGELFF. The CDR3, as DNA: TGCAGTGCTAGAGTTCAGCAGGCCGGGGAGCTGTTTTTT.

This clonotype was found many times. The chain links TRBV20-1 to TRBJ2-7; 7 bases map to TRBD1. Germline CDR1 reads DFQATT; CDR2 reads SNEGSKA (reference sequence). CDR3 length: 13 residues. The ends lost 5 bases at V and 6 bases at J; junction bases unmatched: 10. The CDR3 DNA reads as TGCAGTGCTGTAATTATCAGACAGGGCGAGCAGTACTTC. Translated: CSAVIIRQGEQYF.

This clonotype was counted at least ten times. The rearrangement links TRBV20-1 to TRBJ2-5; D ambiguous. This CDR3 is built from 12 residues. The V gene lost 0 bases and the J gene lost 3 bases, with 5 bases spanning the gap. The germline V gene has CDR1 DFQATT and CDR2 SNEGSKA (reference sequence). The chain's CDR3 is CSAREMEETQYF. The CDR3 DNA reads as TGCAGTGCTAGAGAAATGGAAGAGACCCAGTACTTC.